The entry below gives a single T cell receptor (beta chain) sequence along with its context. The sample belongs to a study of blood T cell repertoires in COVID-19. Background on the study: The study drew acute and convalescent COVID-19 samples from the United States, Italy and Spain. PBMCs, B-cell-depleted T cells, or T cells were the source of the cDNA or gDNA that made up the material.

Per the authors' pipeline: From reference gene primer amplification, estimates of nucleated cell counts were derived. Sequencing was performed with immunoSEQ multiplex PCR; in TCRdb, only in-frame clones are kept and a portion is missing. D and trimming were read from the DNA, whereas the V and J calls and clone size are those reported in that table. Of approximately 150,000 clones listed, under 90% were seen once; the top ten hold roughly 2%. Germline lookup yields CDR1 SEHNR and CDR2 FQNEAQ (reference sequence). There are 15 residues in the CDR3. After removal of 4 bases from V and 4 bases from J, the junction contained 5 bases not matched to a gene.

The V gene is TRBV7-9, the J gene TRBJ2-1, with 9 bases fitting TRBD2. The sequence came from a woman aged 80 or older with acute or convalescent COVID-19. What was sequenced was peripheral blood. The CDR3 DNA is TGTGCCAGCAGCTCTATTAGCGGGGGTTACAATGAGCAGTTCTTC. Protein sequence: CASSSISGGYNEQFF.